The 15 T cell receptor beta chains below come from one sample, sequenced in a study of T cells after yellow fever vaccination. TCRdb reprocessed the 5' RACE reads with MiXCR, giving one entry per CDR3 protein. The sample yields some 550,000 distinct CDR3 sequences, about 19% seen once. Source: PBMCs, taken 15 days after the yellow fever booster vaccination. The receptors shown here come from a man younger than 45 who received the YFV17D yellow fever vaccine.

The chain carries TRBV12-3 or TRBV12-4 and TRBJ1-5; TRBD1 is a possible D gene (6 bases). The V and J ends lost 6 bases and 3 bases respectively, with 9 bases between them. This CDR3 is built from 13 residues. The CDR3 DNA reads as TGTGCCAGCAGACAGGGTCTCAATCAGCCCCAGCATTTT. It specifies CASRQGLNQPQHF.

This chain joins TRBV10-3 and TRBJ2-5; the D is unclear. Germline loops: CDR1 ENHRY, CDR2 SYGVKD. V lost 5 bases and J 4 bases, leaving 8 bases between the germline ends. This CDR3 has 12 residues. The CDR3 DNA reads TGTGCCATCAGTTCCAGCTTAGAGACCCAGTACTTC. Residues: CAISSSLETQYF.

The chain joins TRBV2 to TRBJ2-2; 8 positions agree with TRBD1. Germline CDR1 reads SNHLY; CDR2 reads FYNNEI. J lost 6 bases, V lost 8 bases, and 11 bases had no gene match. The CDR3 is made up of 15 amino acids. The CDR3 nucleotides read TGTGCCAGCGTACTCCAGGGGGCGATTTCCGGGGAGCTGTTTTTT. Its protein is CASVLQGAISGELFF. Full variable domain (remainder filled in from reference TRBV2 and TRBJ2-2): EPEVTQTPSHQVTQMGQEVILRCVPISNHLYFYWYRQILGQKVEFLVSFYNNEISEKSEIFDDQFSVERPDGSNFTLKIRSTKLEDSAMYFCASVLQGAISGELFFGEGSRLTVL.

The CDR3 is CASSYVHLDEQYF. The CDR3 DNA is TGTGCCAGCAGTTATGTACATCTCGACGAGCAGTACTTC. This sequence joins TRBV6-2 or TRBV6-3 and TRBJ2-7; D is undetermined. The ends were cut back, 3 bases at V and 5 bases at J, with 11 bases in the middle. Germline V lookup: CDR1 MNHEY, CDR2 SVGEGT. The CDR3 totals 13 residues.

This clonotype turned up a few times. The gene calls are TRBV12-3 or TRBV12-4 and TRBJ2-2, with 8 positions matching TRBD1. The CDR3 runs 16 residues. With 5 bases clipped from V and 1 base from J, the junction kept 6 bases outside the gene matches. CDR3 nucleotides: TGTGCCAGCAGTACGGACAGGGCGGGGAACACCGGGGAGCTGTTTTTT. Translating gives CASSTDRAGNTGELFF.

The chain recombines TRBV11-2 with TRBJ2-7, with D perhaps TRBD2 (5 bases). There are 16 residues in the CDR3. Germline lookup yields CDR1 SGHAT and CDR2 FQNNGV. V shed 2 bases and J shed 1 base, with 15 bases lying between them. DNA of the CDR3: TGTGCCAGCAGCTTACCGCGAGGGCAGGCATCCTACGAGCAGTACTTC. Translating gives CASSLPRGQASYEQYF.

This clonotype was seen a few times. The rearrangement uses TRBV20-1 and TRBJ1-1; D is undetermined. CDR3 length equals 13 residues. Trimming pared 1 base from V and 3 bases from J, leaving 9 bases between. Germline-derived CDR1 and CDR2 are DFQATT and SNEGSKA (reference sequence). CDR3 protein: CSARGWADTEAFF. CDR3 nucleotide sequence: TGCAGTGCTAGAGGGTGGGCCGACACTGAAGCTTTCTTT.

This clonotype was observed a handful of times. The chain couples TRBV3-1 to TRBJ1-2; D remains unclear. The CDR3 is 13 residues long. V was clipped by 3 bases and J by 4 bases, with 9 bases between them. Germline CDR1 LGHDT, CDR2 YNNKEL (reference sequence). CDR3 in DNA: TGTGCCAGCAGCCAGGCCGCGAGCTATGGCTACACCTTC. Amino acids: CASSQAASYGYTF. The variable domain in full, completed from reference TRBV3-1 and TRBJ1-2, reads DTAVSQTPKYLVTQMGNDKSIKCEQNLGHDTMYWYKQDSKKFLKIMFSYNNKELIINETVPNRFSPKSPDKAHLNLHINSLELGDSAVYFCASSQAASYGYTFGSGTRLTVV.

J is TRBJ1-2 and V is TRBV29-1; the D is unclear. With 5 bases removed from V and 2 bases from J, the gap between germline ends came to 15 bases. CDR3 size: 14 residues. Germline CDR1 is SQVTM and CDR2 is ANQGSEA. CDR3 in amino acids: CSVLGGKGNYGYTF. CDR3 coding DNA: TGCAGCGTTTTGGGTGGAAAAGGGAACTATGGCTACACCTTC. The whole variable domain, remainder taken from reference TRBV29-1 and TRBJ1-2, is SAVISQKPSRDICQRGTSLTIQCQVDSQVTMMFWYRQQPGQSLTLIATANQGSEATYESGFVIDKFPISRPNLTFSTLTVSNMSPEDSSIYLCSVLGGKGNYGYTFGSGTRLTVV.

The gene calls are TRBV11-2 and TRBJ2-5; maybe TRBD2 (6 bases). The length of the CDR3 is 14 residues. V was cut by 4 bases and J by 4 bases, with 13 bases left in between. Germline loops: CDR1 SGHAT, CDR2 FQNNGV. CDR3 DNA: TGTGCCAGCAGCTCCGGGGTCGGGGGAGAGACCCAGTACTTC. Translated: CASSSGVGGETQYF.

This clonotype was detected a few times. J is TRBJ2-3 and V is TRBV12-3 or TRBV12-4; 10 bases are a match to TRBD2. The CDR3 runs to 14 residues. V was clipped by 5 bases and J by 5 bases; unmatched bases: 4. CDR3 coding DNA: TGTGCCAGCAGTCACCTAGCGGGAGTAGATACGCAGTATTTT. Translated, it gives CASSHLAGVDTQYF.

V gene TRBV7-2 combines with J gene TRBJ2-3; tentatively, D is TRBD1 (6 bases). Germline lookup yields CDR1 SGHTA and CDR2 FQGNSA. Trimming took 2 bases from V and 5 from J, leaving 17 bases between them. This CDR3 is built from 16 residues. The CDR3 DNA reads as TGTGCCAGCAGCTTATTCTCCGGGACACGGAAAGATACGCAGTATTTT. This translates into CASSLFSGTRKDTQYF.

The chain combines TRBV30 with TRBJ1-5; maybe TRBD1 (6 bases). The CDR3 runs to 12 residues. Germline CDR1 is GTSNPN and CDR2 is SVGIG (reference sequence). Trimming cost V 7 bases and J 3 bases, with 10 bases left between them. In nucleotides, the CDR3 is TGTGCCTCCGGACAGAACAATCAGCCCCAGCATTTT. Translating gives CASGQNNQPQHF.

A few counts support this clonotype. The chain recombines TRBV5-5 with TRBJ2-7; 11 bases agree with TRBD1. Germline CDR1 SGHKS, CDR2 YYEKEE (reference sequence). V was clipped by 2 bases and J by 5 bases; unmatched bases: 6. The CDR3 has 15 residues. CDR3 amino acids: CASSLRDRGSHEQYF. CDR3 nucleotides: TGTGCCAGCAGCTTACGGGACAGGGGGTCCCACGAGCAGTACTTC.

The CDR3 DNA sequence: TGTGCCAGCAGCTCGACGAACTTCCTCCATACGCAGTATTTT. Translated: CASSSTNFLHTQYF. The chain recombines TRBV7-9 with TRBJ2-3; D call uncertain. Trimming took 4 bases from V and 7 from J, leaving 15 bases between them. Germline V gene data show CDR1 as SEHNR and CDR2 as FQNEAQ (reference sequence). The CDR3 totals 14 residues.